Presented here are 27 T cell receptor beta chains from one specimen sequenced in a study of response to subunit inactivated influenza vaccine. A single record per CDR3 protein comes from TCRdb applying MiXCR to the RT-PCR reads. The sample includes around 570,000 distinct CDR3 sequences, around 10% of them seen just once. This sample was also put to use in a study of T cells expressing NK-cell markers. This second report adds: TCR beta cDNA was generated via 5'RACE template switching incorporating UMIs.

This material consisted of PBMCs from blood, taken on the day of vaccination. All receptors come from a man aged 45 to 65 who received an inactivated influenza vaccine.

This clonotype was counted between two and nine times. This chain links TRBV12-3 or TRBV12-4 with TRBJ1-2; maybe TRBD1 (5 bases). CDR3 length: 13 residues. V shed 5 bases and J shed 8 bases, with 15 bases lying between them. Here the CDR3 reads CASSLGTFAGYTF. For the CDR3, the DNA is TGTGCCAGCAGTCTCGGGACTTTCGCCGGCTACACCTTC.

The rearrangement uses TRBV28 and TRBJ2-5; D is unclear. Germline V lookup: CDR1 MDHEN, CDR2 SYDVKM. V lost 6 bases, J lost 2 bases, and 10 bases lay in between. The CDR3 contains 13 residues. This CDR3 reads CASRHQKQETQYF. As DNA, the CDR3 is TGTGCCAGCAGGCATCAGAAACAAGAGACCCAGTACTTC.

The V and J genes are TRBV18 and TRBJ2-5; a weak D match, TRBD2 (5 bases). Deletions cut 3 bases from V and 3 bases from J, with 14 bases between. Germline V CDR1 and CDR2: KGHSH, LQKENI. The CDR3 runs to 15 residues. DNA for the CDR3: TGTGCCAGCTCACCGGGCCACAACGGGAAAGAGACCCAGTACTTC. Its protein is CASSPGHNGKETQYF.

The V and J genes are TRBV29-1 and TRBJ2-5; TRBD1 might be the D (6 bases). Germline CDR1 is SQVTM and CDR2 is ANQGSEA. The V and J ends lost 1 base and 2 bases respectively, with 14 bases between them. The CDR3 consists of 15 residues. The CDR3 DNA reads as TGCAGCGTTGAAGGCCTGACAGGTTGGCAAGAGACCCAGTACTTC. Translation gives CSVEGLTGWQETQYF.

Ten or more counts support this clonotype. The J gene is TRBJ2-5, the V gene TRBV12-3 or TRBV12-4; D is unclear. Trimming shortened V by 1 base and J by 6 bases, and 3 bases separated the two germline ends. There are 11 residues in the CDR3. The CDR3 nucleotides read TGTGCCAGCAGTTTAGGCCAGACCCAGTACTTC. It translates to CASSLGQTQYF.

The chain employs TRBV12-3 or TRBV12-4 and TRBJ2-1; 7 positions agree with TRBD1. There are 14 residues in the CDR3. V was pared by 8 bases and J by 5 bases, with 9 bases of the junction left unmatched. This chain's CDR3 is CASRTARGHNEQFF. The CDR3 coding sequence is TGTGCCAGCCGAACTGCTAGGGGGCACAATGAGCAGTTCTTC.

This clonotype was observed a handful of times. The chain carries TRBV2 and TRBJ2-3; D gene unclear. V lost 8 bases, J lost 4 bases, and 7 bases lay in between. Germline-derived CDR1 and CDR2 are SNHLY and FYNNEI. The CDR3 is made up of 11 amino acids. The CDR3 sequence is CASLDADTQYF. Written as DNA, the CDR3 is TGTGCCAGCCTGGACGCAGATACGCAGTATTTT.

The genes are TRBV4-1 and TRBJ2-5; 9 bases fit TRBD1. With V trimmed by 4 bases and J by 2 bases, 11 bases remained unmatched. The V gene's germline CDR1 is MGHRA and CDR2 YSYEKL. This CDR3 has 17 amino acids. CDR3 loop: CASSRRQGGSRQETQYF. The CDR3 bases are TGCGCCAGCAGCCGACGACAGGGGGGTTCGCGTCAAGAGACCCAGTACTTC.

The gene calls are TRBV12-3 or TRBV12-4 and TRBJ1-4; 9 bases match TRBD1. CDR3 length equals 15 residues. V shed 4 bases and J 7 bases; nucleotides not matched to a gene: 7. The CDR3 DNA reads TGTGCCAGCAGTTCCGCCCGGGACAGGGCTGAAAAACTGTTTTTT. Its translation is CASSSARDRAEKLFF.

V and J are TRBV6-5 and TRBJ2-5; unclear D gene. Deletions cut 0 bases from V and 5 bases from J, with 16 bases between. Per germline, CDR1 MNHEY and CDR2 SVGAGI. The CDR3 has 16 amino acids. The CDR3 nucleotides read TGTGCCAGCAGTTACTCGATATTCGGAATAGGCGAGACCCAGTACTTC. Translated: CASSYSIFGIGETQYF.

This clonotype was detected only a few times. The rearrangement joins TRBV6-1 to TRBJ2-3; 7 bases map to TRBD2. The CDR3 has 13 residues. CDR1 and CDR2 from the germline V gene are MNHNS and SASEGT. The junction had 4 bases not matched to a gene; V was cut back by 7 bases and J by 3 bases. CDR3 amino acids: CASKGEGTDTQYF. The CDR3 nucleotides are TGTGCCAGCAAAGGGGAGGGTACAGATACGCAGTATTTT.

This clonotype appeared many times. This chain connects TRBV5-1 to TRBJ1-5; 10 bases are shared with TRBD1. The CDR3 contains 16 residues. The germline V gene has CDR1 SGHRS and CDR2 YFSETQ. With 4 bases clipped from V and 0 bases from J, the junction kept 4 bases outside the gene matches. The CDR3 DNA sequence: TGCGCCAGCAGCCAAGGGACAGGGGATAGCAATCAGCCCCAGCATTTT. This gives the protein CASSQGTGDSNQPQHF.

V usage is TRBV5-1 and J usage is TRBJ2-2; TRBD1 matches at 8 bases. Looked up from germline, CDR1 is SGHRS and CDR2 is YFSETQ. The CDR3 loop spans 12 amino acids. The V gene end was trimmed by 4 bases and the J gene end by 10 bases; junction bases not matched to a gene: 3. In DNA form, the CDR3 reads TGCGCCAGCAGCGCAGGGGGCGAGGAGCTGTTTTTT. Its translation: CASSAGGEELFF.

This clonotype appeared many times. The chain employs TRBV10-3 and TRBJ2-4; the D gene could be TRBD1 or TRBD2 (5 bases each). Trimming cost V 4 bases and J 0 bases, with 16 bases left between them. CDR3 size: 17 residues. CDR1 and CDR2 (germline): ENHRY, SYGVKD. CDR3 in amino acids: CAISAGIGRAAKNIQYF. The CDR3 nucleotides read TGTGCCATCAGTGCCGGGATTGGCAGGGCAGCCAAAAACATTCAGTACTTC.

The gene calls are TRBV5-1 and TRBJ2-1; TRBD2 agrees at 7 bases. CDR1 is SGHRS, CDR2 YFSETQ, per germline. V lost 6 bases to trimming and J lost 2 bases; unmatched junction nucleotides: 8. The CDR3 extends over 15 amino acids. The CDR3 here is CASIPGGSTYNEQFF. CDR3 nucleotide sequence: TGCGCCAGCATCCCGGGCGGGAGCACCTACAATGAGCAGTTCTTC. Variable domain in full (rest from reference TRBV5-1 and TRBJ2-1): KAGVTQTPRYLIKTRGQQVTLSCSPISGHRSVSWYQQTPGQGLQFLFEYFSETQRNKGNFPGRFSGRQFSNSRSEMNVSTLELGDSALYLCASIPGGSTYNEQFFGPGTRLTVL.

The chain employs TRBV4-2 and TRBJ2-3, with D possibly called TRBD1 or TRBD2 (5 bases each). The CDR3 consists of 12 residues. Germline CDR1 LGHNA, CDR2 YNFKEQ. V was clipped by 0 bases and J by 10 bases, with 8 bases between them. CDR3 coding DNA: TGTGCCAGCAGCCAAGATCGGGGCGCGCAGTATTTT. Translated: CASSQDRGAQYF.

The rearrangement links TRBV27 to TRBJ2-7; the D gene is possibly TRBD1 (6 bases). V was pared by 1 base and J by 2 bases, with 12 bases between. This CDR3 has 15 amino acids. The germline V gene has CDR1 MNHEY and CDR2 SMNVEV (reference sequence). This CDR3 is CASSLWAGEPYEQYF. The CDR3 nucleotides are TGTGCCAGCAGTTTATGGGCAGGGGAGCCCTACGAGCAGTACTTC.

In its sample, this clonotype was seen many times. The chain combines TRBV11-2 with TRBJ2-1; D is possibly TRBD2 (5 bases). Between the trimmed V and J ends, which lost 7 bases and 7 bases, there was a span of 17 bases. The germline V gene has CDR1 SGHAT and CDR2 FQNNGV. CDR3 size: 14 residues. The chain's CDR3 is CASTMGADGNEQFF. CDR3 DNA sequence: TGTGCCAGCACCATGGGAGCAGATGGGAATGAGCAGTTCTTC.

V usage is TRBV29-1 and J usage is TRBJ1-2; D unclear. Germline CDR1 is SQVTM and CDR2 is ANQGSEA. This CDR3 contains 14 residues. V was cut by 3 bases and J by 10 bases, with 21 bases left in between. CDR3 loop: CSVDNSPLTVSYTF. As DNA, the CDR3 is TGCAGCGTTGATAACTCTCCCTTGACTGTTTCCTACACCTTC. The complete variable domain, with remaining parts taken from reference TRBV29-1 and TRBJ1-2, reads SAVISQKPSRDICQRGTSLTIQCQVDSQVTMMFWYRQQPGQSLTLIATANQGSEATYESGFVIDKFPISRPNLTFSTLTVSNMSPEDSSIYLCSVDNSPLTVSYTFGSGTRLTVV.

This clonotype showed up just a few times. The junction shows a germline mismatch at one end, possibly a read error. This rearrangement joins TRBV28 to TRBJ1-2, with unresolved D. This CDR3 has 12 residues. Germline V gene data show CDR1 as MDHEN and CDR2 as SYDVKM. DNA of the CDR3: TGCGCCAGCAGCTTGGACCGCTATGGCTACACCTTC. Translated, it gives CASSLDRYGYTF.

This chain joins TRBV28 and TRBJ2-1, with TRBD2 as a possible D gene (6 bases). The ends were cut back, 2 bases at V and 4 bases at J, with 21 bases in the middle. The CDR3 has 18 amino acids. CDR1 is MDHEN and CDR2 is SYDVKM in the germline V gene. CDR3 in DNA: TGTGCCAGCAGTTTAGAAGGGTTCAGCCTAGCGACTTACAATGAGCAGTTCTTC. Its protein product is CASSLEGFSLATYNEQFF.

This clonotype was seen ten or more times. The chain employs TRBV5-5 and TRBJ2-7; D is perhaps TRBD1 or TRBD2 (5 bases each). The V and J ends lost 4 bases and 3 bases respectively, with 17 bases between them. In germline, CDR1 is SGHKS, CDR2 YYEKEE (reference sequence). The CDR3 sequence is 15 residues long. Written as DNA, the CDR3 is TGTGCCAGCAGCGCCGGGACCCCAGGGAGCTACGAGCAGTACTTC. This gives the protein CASSAGTPGSYEQYF.

This clonotype was observed a handful of times. This sequence joins TRBV20-1 and TRBJ2-5; 13 nucleotides match TRBD2. The CDR3 is 14 amino acids. CDR1 DFQATT and CDR2 SNEGSKA come from the germline V gene (reference sequence). The V gene end was trimmed by 5 bases and the J gene end by 3 bases; junction bases not matched to a gene: 3. In DNA, the CDR3 is TGCAGTGCTCGGGGGACTAGCGGGGAAGAGACCCAGTACTTC. Translation gives CSARGTSGEETQYF.

The chain carries TRBV28 and TRBJ2-2; 8 bases are shared with TRBD2. Germline V gene data show CDR1 as MDHEN and CDR2 as SYDVKM. This CDR3 comprises 15 residues. The J segment lost 6 bases and the V segment lost 6 bases, leaving 9 bases of the junction unmatched. CDR3 residues: CASSSGLGVAGELFF. DNA of the CDR3: TGTGCCAGCAGCTCGGGACTAGGGGTTGCCGGGGAGCTGTTTTTT.

This clonotype came up many times. V and J are TRBV6-1 and TRBJ1-1, with TRBD1 matching over 7 bases. Germline loops: CDR1 MNHNS, CDR2 SASEGT. The CDR3 contains 15 residues. J gave up 2 bases and V 6 bases, and 9 bases lay outside the gene matches. The CDR3 DNA sequence: TGTGCCAGCAGGATCGGACAGGATCCTAACACTGAAGCTTTCTTT. Its protein is CASRIGQDPNTEAFF.

CDR3 loop: CASSQEASGAYEQYF. CDR3 bases: TGTGCCAGCAGCCAAGAGGCTAGCGGCGCCTACGAGCAGTACTTC. The chain joins TRBV4-2 to TRBJ2-7; 7 bases fit TRBD2. Looked up from germline, CDR1 is LGHNA and CDR2 is YNFKEQ. The CDR3 contains 15 residues. V shed 0 bases, J shed 2 bases, and the junction held 4 bases outside the gene matches.

This clonotype was seen a few times. The chain combines TRBV7-2 with TRBJ2-5; D is unresolved. Per germline, CDR1 SGHTA and CDR2 FQGNSA. V lost 3 bases to trimming and J lost 5 bases, with 10 bases between them. The CDR3 loop spans 13 amino acids. CDR3 loop: CASSFFQLETQYF. The CDR3, as DNA: TGTGCCAGCAGCTTCTTCCAGCTGGAGACCCAGTACTTC.